The text below deals with one T cell receptor beta chain. The target antigen is unknown. This sample is drawn from a study of cytomegalovirus exposure and HLA in healthy donors. Germline V lookup: CDR1 SGHVS, CDR2 FQNEAQ. The CDR3 is 13 amino acids. The V gene lost 5 bases and the J gene lost 4 bases, with 9 bases spanning the gap. Use of 60 Vbeta and 13 Jbeta primers characterized the PCR. In the authors' methods: In a later analysis, of some 80 million unique beta chains, about 12 million appeared in at least two donors. TCRdb's table, derived via immunoSEQ multiplex PCR, lists solely in-frame clones and lacks some. The D gene and trimming were derived from the DNA, and the V and J assignments and clone size from that table. The data contain roughly 180,000 clones, 84% of them singletons. Study findings and constraints: There were reportedly fewer N-insertions in an Asian-associated ancestry cluster than the approximately 630-donor mean, in a later analysis. A later examination showed that TCR association rates differed by HLA locus, with DRB1 most and HLA-C fewest.

The clonotype originates from a girl aged 2-9 years in good health and CMV-seropositive. The sample comprised PBMCs. This chain links TRBV7-8 with TRBJ1-5; TRBD1 might be the D (5 bases). CDR3 amino acids: CASSRTPNQPQHF. CDR3 nucleotides: TGTGCCAGCAGCCGGACACCGAATCAGCCCCAGCATTTT.